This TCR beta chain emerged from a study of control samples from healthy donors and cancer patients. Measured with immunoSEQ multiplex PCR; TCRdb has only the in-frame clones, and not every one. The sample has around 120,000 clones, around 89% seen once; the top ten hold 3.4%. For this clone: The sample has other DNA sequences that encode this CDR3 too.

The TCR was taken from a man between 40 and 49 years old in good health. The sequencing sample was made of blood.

The CDR3: CSVGQGRNQPQHF. The DNA for the CDR3 is TGCAGCGTAGGGCAGGGTCGCAATCAGCCCCAGCATTTT. This chain links TRBV29-1 with TRBJ1-5; perhaps TRBD1 as D (5 bases). The CDR3 is made up of 13 amino acids. Looked up from germline, CDR1 is SQVTM and CDR2 is ANQGSEA. Trimming removed 6 bases from V and 2 bases from J, with 11 bases in between.